The present T cell receptor beta chain was sequenced within a study of memory CD4+ T cells and cytomegalovirus serostatus (dated by TCRdb to about 2019). General notes on the study: A total of about 33 healthy Belgian adults, of whom 9 were CMV seropositive and about 25 were CMV seronegative, were included in the cohort. To replicate a published TCR-based CMV serostatus classifier, the researchers sequenced the CD4+ memory TCRbeta repertoires of a Belgian cohort whose cytomegalovirus serostatus was known. The paper's findings and limits, for the study overall: The results were interpreted as suggesting that the CMV-associated TCR signature is largely present in the CD4+ memory repertoire. Only CD4+CD45RO+ memory cells were sequenced, unlike the original study, which covered naive and memory CD4+ and CD8+ populations. On the Belgian cohort, the classifier based on the original framework reached a median bootstrapped AUC of approximately 0.95, with a 95% CI of 0.76-1.00. Of fewer than 200 previously reported CMV-associated TCRbeta sequences, 60 to 85 appeared in the CD4+ memory repertoires, each in one to five individuals. For CMV serostatus prediction, a median bootstrapped AUC of about 0.95 was reached with the original framework, and a median bootstrapped AUC of around 0.89 was reached with a US-trained random forest.

The germline V gene (reference sequence) provides CDR1 MNHNY and CDR2 SVGAGI. The cysteine opens and the phenylalanine closes a CDR3 of 14 amino acids. Here the CDR3 DNA is all that survives: 42 bases in frame from base 1. V and J lose 2 bases and 1 base, and a span of 5 bases separates them. Genomic DNA was extracted from sorted cells with the Quick-DNA Microprep Kit. Amplification of TCRbeta DNA was done with the immunoSEQ hsTCRbeta kit, following the protocol from the manufacturer. An Illumina MiSeq instrument was used to sequence the TCRbeta libraries. The authors processed their data as follows. Once out-of-frame sequences had been removed, approximately 2,000,000 distinct TCRbeta sequences were left, which works out to an average of roughly 67,000 per individual. Each individual was scored using the number of 150 to 200 previously reported CMV-associated TCRbeta sequences that the individual carried and the total number of productive distinct TCRbeta sequences. A beta-binomial model was reimplemented in Python, and scikit-learn random forests with default parameters were trained on data from the US cohort. On the Belgian cohort, classifier performance was reported as the median AUC, along with percentile confidence intervals, across 10,000 bootstrap iterations. In its TCRdb copy, this immuneACCESS table keeps in-frame sequences only and misses some clones. Where compared with another copy, unresolved V genes explain less than half of these, and the others have no known cause. That table gives V, J and clone size, and the DNA gave D and trimming. The sample profile shows 61,000 or so clones; roughly 80% of them were found once. Around 0.58% of the sample is in the top ten clones.

Single viable CD3+CD4+CD8-CD45RO+ cells were sorted as memory CD4+ T cells on a FACSAria II. CMV serostatus was determined using a Roche Elecsys assay that detects serum IgG against CMV pp150, pp28, p38 and p52. Following thawing, total CD4+ T cells were enriched through positive selection using CD4 magnetic microbeads. The samples came from a separate study whose specific focus was interrogating the CD4+ T cell memory repertoire. Peripheral blood mononuclear cells were isolated and cryopreserved following standard operating procedures; serum was stored at -80 °C. The staining used CD3-PerCP (BW264/56), CD4-APC (RPA-T4), CD45RO-PE (UCHT1) and CD8-Pacific Orange (3B5) antibodies, and Sytox blue was used to exclude non-viable cells. This clone was detected only once. The specificity of this receptor is unknown. No qualities accompany the bases; no much larger clone lies one base away.

The source material was memory CD4+ T cells from blood. The source of this sequence is an adult in good health and CMV-seronegative. Some clones in this sample may be carry-over from other donors' samples. The chain uses TRBV6-6 and TRBJ2-2, with the D gene not clear enough to name. The DNA sequence follows: TGTGCCAGCAGTTACAGGGAGAACACCGGGGAGCTGTTTTTT. Its protein product is CASSYRENTGELFF.